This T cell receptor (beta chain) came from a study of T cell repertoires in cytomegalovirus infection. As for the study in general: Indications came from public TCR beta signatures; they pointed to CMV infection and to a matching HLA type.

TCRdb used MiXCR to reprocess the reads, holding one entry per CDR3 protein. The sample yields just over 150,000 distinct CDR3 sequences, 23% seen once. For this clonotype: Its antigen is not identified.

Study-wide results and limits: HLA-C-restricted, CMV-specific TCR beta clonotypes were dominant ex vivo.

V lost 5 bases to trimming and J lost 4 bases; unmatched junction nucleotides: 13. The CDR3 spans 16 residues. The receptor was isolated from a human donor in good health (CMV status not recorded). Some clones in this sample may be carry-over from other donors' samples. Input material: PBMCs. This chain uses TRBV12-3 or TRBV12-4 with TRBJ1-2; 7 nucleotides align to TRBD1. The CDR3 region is CASSPTRQGTGYGYTF. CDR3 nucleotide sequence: TGTGCCAGCAGTCCCACAAGACAGGGCACAGGCTATGGCTACACCTTC.